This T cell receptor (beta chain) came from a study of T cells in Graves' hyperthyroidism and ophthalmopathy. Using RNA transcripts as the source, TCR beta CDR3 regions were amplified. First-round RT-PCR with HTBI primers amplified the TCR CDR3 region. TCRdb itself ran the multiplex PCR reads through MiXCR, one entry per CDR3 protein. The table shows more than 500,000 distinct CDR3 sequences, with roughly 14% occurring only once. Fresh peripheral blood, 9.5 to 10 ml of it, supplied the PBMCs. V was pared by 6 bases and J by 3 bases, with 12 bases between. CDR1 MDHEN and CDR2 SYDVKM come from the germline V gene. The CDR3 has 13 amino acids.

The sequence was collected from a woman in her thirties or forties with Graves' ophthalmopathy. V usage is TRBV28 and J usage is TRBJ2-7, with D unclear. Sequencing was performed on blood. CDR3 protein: CASSLSRIYEQYF. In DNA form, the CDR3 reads TGTGCCAGCAGCCTGTCCAGGATCTACGAGCAGTACTTC.